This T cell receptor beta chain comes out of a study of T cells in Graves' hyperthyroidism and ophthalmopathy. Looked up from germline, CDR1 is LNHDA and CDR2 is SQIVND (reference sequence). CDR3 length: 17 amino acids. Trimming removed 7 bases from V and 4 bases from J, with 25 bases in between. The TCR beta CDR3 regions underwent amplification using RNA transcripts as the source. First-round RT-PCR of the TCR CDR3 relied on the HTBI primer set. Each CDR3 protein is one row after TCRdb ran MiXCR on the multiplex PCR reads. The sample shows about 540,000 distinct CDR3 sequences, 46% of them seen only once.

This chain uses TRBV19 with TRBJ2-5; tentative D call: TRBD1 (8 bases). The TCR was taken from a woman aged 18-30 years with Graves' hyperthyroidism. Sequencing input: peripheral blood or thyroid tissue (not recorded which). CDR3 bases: TGTGCCAGTACCGCGCGCGGGGGTGGGACAGGTGGAGAGACCCAGTACTTC. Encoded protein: CASTARGGGTGGETQYF.